Shown below are 26 T cell receptor beta chains from a single sample sequenced in a study of T cell responses to AZD1222 COVID-19 vaccine. Data came from immunoSEQ multiplex PCR; TCRdb stores just in-frame clones and leaves some out. This sample carries approximately 150,000 clones, about nine tenths of them seen once, and the ten largest clones take approximately 6.3%. The sequencing here drew on peripheral blood, taken 28 days after the second AZD1222 dose. All receptors derive from an adult who received the AZD1222 COVID-19 vaccine.

This clone was observed a few times. This chain joins TRBV30 and TRBJ2-7, with D unclear. Germline V gives CDR1 GTSNPN, CDR2 SVGIG (reference sequence). The CDR3 runs to 12 residues. The ends were cut back, 4 bases at V and 3 bases at J, with 10 bases in the middle. CDR3 in DNA: TGTGCCTGGACAGGTCCCCTCTACGAGCAGTACTTC. Translated, it gives CAWTGPLYEQYF.

The V and J genes are TRBV27 and TRBJ1-5; TRBD1 agrees at 7 bases. CDR1 is MNHEY and CDR2 is SMNVEV in the germline V gene (reference sequence). This CDR3 comprises 14 residues. J was trimmed by 4 bases and V by 5 bases; bases with no gene match: 5. This CDR3 reads CASSPRQGNQPQHF. The CDR3, as DNA: TGTGCCAGCAGTCCTAGACAGGGTAATCAGCCCCAGCATTTT.

The J gene is TRBJ2-3, the V gene TRBV29-1; 8 nucleotides line up with TRBD1. Trimming cost V 8 bases and J 3 bases; bases outside gene matches: 10. The V gene's germline CDR1 is SQVTM and CDR2 ANQGSEA. This CDR3 is built from 14 residues. CDR3 loop: CSHGQGGRTDTQYF. In DNA form, the CDR3 reads TGCAGCCACGGACAGGGAGGTCGGACAGATACGCAGTATTTT.

This clone was observed once. The CDR3 protein is CASSYSDGVGQPQHF. DNA of the CDR3: TGTGCCAGCAGTTACTCGGACGGGGTTGGTCAGCCCCAGCATTTT. The chain has TRBV6-5 and TRBJ1-5, with D unclear. Per the germline V gene, CDR1 is MNHEY and CDR2 is SVGAGI. CDR3 size: 15 residues. With 0 bases removed from V and 6 bases from J, the gap between germline ends came to 12 bases.

The chain combines TRBV19 with TRBJ1-2, with a tentative D call TRBD1 (5 bases). The CDR3 is 13 residues long. Germline V gene data show CDR1 as LNHDA and CDR2 as SQIVND (reference sequence). Between the trimmed V and J ends, which lost 5 bases and 5 bases, there was a span of 12 bases. The CDR3 loop is CASSPGTGYGYTF. CDR3 sequence (DNA): TGTGCCAGTAGTCCGGGGACGGGATATGGCTACACCTTC.

This clone came up once. This rearrangement joins TRBV7-9 to TRBJ2-5, with TRBD1 matching over 10 bases. V shed 5 bases and J 5 bases; nucleotides not matched to a gene: 11. Germline V gives CDR1 SEHNR, CDR2 FQNEAQ (reference sequence). The CDR3 spans 16 residues. CDR3 sequence: CASSHPLGTGDETQYF. CDR3 bases: TGTGCCAGCAGCCACCCCCTCGGGACAGGGGACGAGACCCAGTACTTC.

V and J are TRBV5-1 and TRBJ1-6; 8 nucleotides match TRBD1. This CDR3 has 15 amino acids. The J segment lost 11 bases and the V segment lost 3 bases, leaving 10 bases of the junction unmatched. CDR1 and CDR2 from the germline V gene are SGHRS and YFSETQ. CDR3 bases: TGCGCCAGCAGCTCCGGACAGGGCCGTGTGACACCCCTCCACTTT. The encoded protein is CASSSGQGRVTPLHF.

The chain carries TRBV7-9 and TRBJ1-6; D possibly corresponds to TRBD1 (5 bases). CDR3 length: 17 residues. Trimming pared 3 bases from V and 7 bases from J, leaving 19 bases between. The germline V gene encodes CDR1 SEHNR and CDR2 FQNEAQ (reference sequence). In DNA, the CDR3 is TGTGCCAGCAGCTTCCAGGCGGGACCTGGGTCGAATTCACCCCTCCACTTT. Its protein is CASSFQAGPGSNSPLHF. Looking up the rest from reference TRBV7-9 and TRBJ1-6 gives the full variable domain: DTGVSQNPRHKITKRGQNVTFRCDPISEHNRLYWYRQTLGQGPEFLTYFQNEAQLEKSRLLSDRFSAERPKGSFSTLEIQRTEQGDSAMYLCASSFQAGPGSNSPLHFGNGTRLTVT.

The chain joins TRBV28 to TRBJ1-4; a weak D match, TRBD1 (5 bases). The germline CDR1 and CDR2 sequences are MDHEN and SYDVKM. This CDR3 has 17 residues. Trimming stripped 5 bases from V and 8 bases from J, with 24 bases between. The CDR3 protein is CASSLWTGKGLGEKLFF. CDR3 DNA sequence: TGTGCCAGCAGTCTCTGGACTGGGAAGGGGTTGGGGGAAAAACTGTTTTTT. The variable domain in full, with the rest retrieved from reference TRBV28 and TRBJ1-4, is DVKVTQSSRYLVKRTGEKVFLECVQDMDHENMFWYRQDPGLGLRLIYFSYDVKMKEKGDIPEGYSVSREKKERFSLILESASTNQTSMYLCASSLWTGKGLGEKLFFGSGTQLSVL.

The chain uses TRBV20-1 and TRBJ2-7, with 7 positions matching TRBD2. The CDR3 is 18 residues long. Germline V gene data show CDR1 as DFQATT and CDR2 as SNEGSKA (reference sequence). V lost 3 bases to trimming and J lost 5 bases; unmatched junction nucleotides: 22. CDR3 protein: CSASSPSLISGHFDEQYF. The DNA of the CDR3 is TGCAGTGCTAGTTCCCCCTCGTTGATTAGCGGGCATTTCGACGAGCAGTACTTC.

The V call is TRBV7-6, the J call TRBJ2-1; 10 bases match TRBD2. The germline V gene has CDR1 SGHVS and CDR2 FNYEAQ. The CDR3 length is 15 residues. Trimming removed 0 bases from V and 6 bases from J; junction bases left unmatched: 2. Here the CDR3 DNA reads TGTGCCAGCAGCTTAGCTAGCGGGGGGTCCAATGAGCAGTTCTTC. Translating gives CASSLASGGSNEQFF.

In this sample, this clone turned up a few times. The rearrangement links TRBV3-1 (or the pseudogene TRBV3-2) to TRBJ2-7; 7 positions agree with TRBD1. The CDR3 is 13 residues long. Germline values: CDR1 LGHDT, CDR2 YNNKEL (reference sequence). Trimming removed 3 bases from V and 5 bases from J; junction bases left unmatched: 4. The CDR3 region is CASSQYRGNEQYF. The CDR3 nucleotides are TGTGCCAGCAGCCAGTACAGGGGCAACGAGCAGTACTTC.

V gene TRBV19 combines with J gene TRBJ2-1, with 10 bases matching TRBD1. Germline CDR1 LNHDA, CDR2 SQIVND (reference sequence). Trimming at V came to 5 bases and at J to 7 bases, leaving 17 bases not matched to a gene. The CDR3 sequence is 18 residues long. The CDR3 loop reads CASSSMRSGTGASNEQFF. DNA for the CDR3: TGTGCCAGTAGTTCGATGAGGTCCGGGACAGGGGCTTCAAATGAGCAGTTCTTC.

The J gene is TRBJ1-5, the V gene TRBV7-9; D remains ambiguous. Trimming took 3 bases from V and 4 from J, leaving 7 bases between them. Germline V lookup: CDR1 SEHNR, CDR2 FQNEAQ (reference sequence). CDR3 length equals 13 residues. CDR3 in DNA: TGTGCCAGCAGCTTTGAGGGAAATCAGCCCCAGCATTTT. Its protein product is CASSFEGNQPQHF.

V and J are TRBV2 and TRBJ2-3; D possibly corresponds to TRBD2 (5 bases). This CDR3 comprises 15 residues. CDR1 and CDR2 from the germline V gene are SNHLY and FYNNEI. V lost 0 bases and J 8 bases, leaving 15 bases between the germline ends. DNA of the CDR3: TGTGCCAGCAGTGAAGCGGGTCCTAGCCGGGCTACGCAGTATTTT. It codes for CASSEAGPSRATQYF.

The V and J genes are TRBV6-1 and TRBJ2-3, with D possibly being TRBD1 (6 bases). V lost 1 base and J lost 0, with 17 bases in between. The germline V gene encodes CDR1 MNHNS and CDR2 SASEGT. CDR3 length: 18 amino acids. CDR3 coding DNA: TGTGCCAGCAGTGAAGGGAAGGGACAAAGTACTAGCACAGATACGCAGTATTTT. It specifies CASSEGKGQSTSTDTQYF.

This chain joins TRBV7-6 and TRBJ2-7; D possibly corresponds to TRBD1 (5 bases). This CDR3 spans 15 amino acids. Germline loops: CDR1 SGHVS, CDR2 FNYEAQ. V was cut by 1 base and J by 1 base, with 11 bases left in between. The CDR3 loop reads CASSLDPGFSYEQYF. The CDR3 DNA reads TGTGCCAGCAGCTTAGATCCAGGGTTTTCCTACGAGCAGTACTTC.

The J gene is TRBJ1-4, the V gene TRBV19; no reliable D call. The germline V and J ends were trimmed by 8 bases and 4 bases, with 14 bases remaining between them. The CDR3 has 14 residues. Germline-derived CDR1 and CDR2 are LNHDA and SQIVND (reference sequence). This CDR3 is CASATFFDNEKLFF. In nucleotides, the CDR3 is TGTGCCAGTGCAACATTCTTCGATAATGAAAAACTGTTTTTT.

The V gene is TRBV13, the J gene TRBJ1-3, with 12 bases aligning to TRBD1. The germline V gene encodes CDR1 PRHDT and CDR2 FYEKMQ (reference sequence). Unmatched junction bases numbered 1, after V lost 2 bases and J lost 2 bases. The CDR3 has 16 residues. This CDR3 reads CASSLRDRGPGNTIYF. In DNA, the CDR3 is TGTGCCAGCAGCTTACGGGACAGGGGGCCTGGAAACACCATATATTTT.

The CDR3 region has the DNA TGTGCCAGCGGTTGGACAGGGACAAGTTCACCCCTCCACTTT. Its translation is CASGWTGTSSPLHF. This chain links TRBV6-5 with TRBJ1-6; 8 bases map to TRBD1. CDR1 and CDR2 from the germline V gene are MNHEY and SVGAGI. The CDR3 runs to 14 residues. The V gene end was trimmed by 8 bases and the J gene end by 9 bases; junction bases not matched to a gene: 9.

V is TRBV18 and J is TRBJ2-1; D perhaps matches TRBD2 (6 bases). Trimming removed 4 bases at V and 0 bases at J, with 10 bases between. The CDR3 length is 15 residues. Germline CDR1 and CDR2: KGHSH and LQKENI. The CDR3, as DNA: TGTGCCAGCTCACTTTCAGCGGGCTCCTACAATGAGCAGTTCTTC. Amino acids: CASSLSAGSYNEQFF.

The V and J genes are TRBV11-3 and TRBJ2-3, with 13 bases matching TRBD2. CDR3 length equals 18 residues. Germline-derived CDR1 and CDR2 are SGHNT and YENEEA. With 3 bases clipped from V and 3 bases from J, the junction kept 9 bases outside the gene matches. CDR3 amino acids: CASSLESGTSGITDTQYF. Written as DNA, the CDR3 is TGTGCCAGCAGCTTGGAATCCGGGACTAGCGGGATTACAGATACGCAGTATTTT.

V is TRBV5-1 and J is TRBJ1-6; 7 bases map to TRBD1. The CDR3 has 15 amino acids. The V gene end was trimmed by 0 bases and the J gene end by 10 bases; junction bases not matched to a gene: 7. CDR1 is SGHRS and CDR2 is YFSETQ in the germline V gene. The CDR3 coding sequence is TGCGCCAGCAGCTTGGGAGGACAGGATAGGTCACCCCTCCACTTT. This gives the protein CASSLGGQDRSPLHF.

The rearrangement links TRBV6-6 to TRBJ2-2, with a tentative D call TRBD2 (6 bases). Deletions cut 2 bases from V and 1 base from J, with 11 bases between. CDR1 and CDR2 from the germline V gene are MNHNY and SVGAGI (reference sequence). The CDR3 extends over 16 amino acids. The CDR3 here is CASSYGGSLNTGELFF. For the CDR3, the DNA is TGTGCCAGCAGTTACGGGGGGTCCTTGAACACCGGGGAGCTGTTTTTT.

This rearrangement joins TRBV14 to TRBJ2-7, with D unclear. There are 12 residues in the CDR3. The V and J ends lost 1 base and 3 bases respectively, with 4 bases between them. CDR1 and CDR2 from the germline V gene are SGHDN and FVKESK. Here the CDR3 reads CASSQANYEQYF. The CDR3 nucleotides are TGTGCCAGCAGCCAAGCAAACTACGAGCAGTACTTC. Full variable domain (rest looked up from reference TRBV14 and TRBJ2-7): EAGVTQFPSHSVIEKGQTVTLRCDPISGHDNLYWYRRVMGKEIKFLLHFVKESKQDESGMPNNRFLAERTGGTYSTLKVQPAELEDSGVYFCASSQANYEQYFGPGTRLTVT.

The chain links TRBV24-1 to TRBJ1-1, with D maybe TRBD1 (6 bases). Trimming removed 0 bases from V and 11 bases from J, with 15 bases in between. The CDR3 has 14 residues. Per germline, CDR1 KGHDR and CDR2 SFDVKD. CDR3 sequence reads: CATSDLLNRVGAFF. In DNA form, the CDR3 reads TGTGCCACCAGTGATTTGCTGAACAGGGTCGGGGCTTTCTTT.